The 5 T cell receptor beta chains below all came from one sample that was sequenced in a study of technical replicates of blood from a few donors. Assay: immunoSEQ multiplex PCR; the TCRdb copy retains only in-frame clones and omits some. The table includes 65,000 to 90,000 clones, 90% detected once. The specimen was PBMCs. Receptor source: a human donor in good health. Some clones in this sample may be carry-over from other donors' samples.

The V and J genes are TRBV2 and TRBJ1-3; D is unresolved. The CDR3 runs to 15 residues. Looked up from germline, CDR1 is SNHLY and CDR2 is FYNNEI. The V end lost 4 bases, the J end lost 1 base, and 11 bases lay between the germline ends. The CDR3 sequence is CASSGSGGSGNTIYF. The CDR3 nucleotides are TGTGCCAGCAGTGGCTCGGGTGGTTCTGGAAACACCATATATTTT.

The chain has TRBV4-3 and TRBJ1-6; TRBD1 agrees at 10 bases. The CDR3 runs to 14 residues. From germline, CDR1 is LGHNA and CDR2 YSLEER. Trimming removed 2 bases from V and 17 bases from J; junction bases left unmatched: 9. The CDR3 protein is CASSQTVGQGVIHF. The CDR3, as DNA: TGCGCCAGCAGCCAAACCGTTGGACAGGGGGTAATCCACTTT.

The rearrangement links TRBV6-5 to TRBJ2-3; D uncertain. The CDR3 has 13 residues. Between the trimmed V and J ends, which lost 4 bases and 4 bases, there was a span of 9 bases. The V gene's germline CDR1 is MNHEY and CDR2 SVGAGI. CDR3 amino acids: CASSLASPDTQYF. For the CDR3, the DNA is TGTGCCAGCAGTTTAGCATCTCCAGATACGCAGTATTTT.

This rearrangement joins TRBV19 to TRBJ1-2, with 8 bases lining up with TRBD1. The CDR3 is 15 amino acids. CDR1 is LNHDA, CDR2 SQIVND, per germline (reference sequence). The V segment lost 5 bases and the J segment 4 bases; nucleotides outside the gene matches: 9. CDR3: CASSLPRTGTYGYTF. As DNA, the CDR3 is TGTGCCAGTAGTCTCCCCCGGACAGGGACCTATGGCTACACCTTC. Looking up the rest from reference TRBV19 and TRBJ1-2 gives the full variable domain: DGGITQSPKYLFRKEGQNVTLSCEQNLNHDAMYWYRQDPGQGLRLIYYSQIVNDFQKGDIAEGYSVSREKKESFPLTVTSAQKNPTAFYLCASSLPRTGTYGYTFGSGTRLTVV.

The chain links TRBV6-1 to TRBJ2-1; tentatively, D is TRBD1 (5 bases). This CDR3 contains 11 residues. In germline, CDR1 is MNHNS, CDR2 SASEGT. The germline V and J ends were trimmed by 10 bases and 4 bases, with 8 bases remaining between them. CDR3 in DNA: TGTGCCACAAGGGGTTACAATGAGCAGTTCTTC. Translation gives CATRGYNEQFF.